These T cell receptor beta chains were read from a single sample in a study of cytomegalovirus exposure and HLA in healthy donors. The table came from immunoSEQ multiplex PCR; TCRdb's copy has only in-frame clones and leaves some out. This table holds about 200,000 clones, about two thirds found once. The sample consisted of PBMCs. These receptors were taken from a man aged 35 to 55 in good health and CMV-seropositive. CDR3s include the opening cysteine and the closing phenylalanine or tryptophan. Fields, in order: CDR3 DNA, CDR3 protein, V gene, J gene, D gene, clone size. D genes are given only for firm matches. Clone size appears in some rows only: once, few, many, or a class for an expanded clone.

CDR3 DNA: TGTGCCAGCAGCAACAGGGTTGGCGATGAGCAGTTCTTC; CDR3 protein: CASSNRVGDEQFF; V gene: TRBV7-8; J gene: TRBJ2-1; D gene: -; clone size: -
CDR3 DNA: TGTGCCAGCAGTGAGGTAGCGGGGACCATAGAGACCCAGTACTTC; CDR3 protein: CASSEVAGTIETQYF; V gene: TRBV6-4; J gene: TRBJ2-5; D gene: TRBD2; clone size: -
CDR3 DNA: TGCAGCGGCGGGGGACCACAAGAGACCCAGTACTTC; CDR3 protein: CSGGGPQETQYF; V gene: TRBV29-1; J gene: TRBJ2-5; D gene: TRBD2; clone size: -
CDR3 DNA: TGTGCCAGCAGCTCTCTGCGGGACGGGTATCAGCCCCAGCATTTT; CDR3 protein: CASSSLRDGYQPQHF; V gene: TRBV7-2; J gene: TRBJ1-5; D gene: -; clone size: few
CDR3 DNA: TGCGCCGGCTATACGGACAAAAACTACGAGCAGTACTTC; CDR3 protein: CAGYTDKNYEQYF; V gene: TRBV10-1; J gene: TRBJ2-7; D gene: -; clone size: -
CDR3 DNA: TGTGCCAGCAGTGAAGCTGTGACAGGCTATGGCTACACCTTC; CDR3 protein: CASSEAVTGYGYTF; V gene: TRBV2; J gene: TRBJ1-2; D gene: -; clone size: -
CDR3 DNA: TGTGCCAGTAGTATAGCGGACGGGGGCACTGAAGCTTTCTTT; CDR3 protein: CASSIADGGTEAFF; V gene: TRBV19; J gene: TRBJ1-1; D gene: -; clone size: -
CDR3 DNA: TGTGCCAGTACCTTGGGGGTGGACAGGGGCTCTGGGGCCAACGTCCTGACTTTC; CDR3 protein: CASTLGVDRGSGANVLTF; V gene: TRBV19; J gene: TRBJ2-6; D gene: TRBD1; clone size: -
CDR3 DNA: TGTGCCAGCAGTTACCTAGGAGCGGGCAATGAGCAGTTCTTC; CDR3 protein: CASSYLGAGNEQFF; V gene: TRBV6-6; J gene: TRBJ2-1; D gene: -; clone size: -
CDR3 DNA: TGCGCCAGCAGCCAAGTCCCCAAACAGGGACCGAATCAGCCCCAGCATTTT; CDR3 protein: CASSQVPKQGPNQPQHF; V gene: TRBV4-1; J gene: TRBJ1-5; D gene: -; clone size: -
CDR3 DNA: TGTGCCAGTAAGGACAGATTAGAAAAACTGTTTTTT; CDR3 protein: CASKDRLEKLFF; V gene: TRBV19; J gene: TRBJ1-4; D gene: -; clone size: once
CDR3 DNA: TGTGCCAGTAGTGCTAGGGGCCGGCGGCAGGGCTACGAGCAGTACTTC; CDR3 protein: CASSARGRRQGYEQYF; V gene: TRBV19; J gene: TRBJ2-7; D gene: -; clone size: -
CDR3 DNA: TGCGCCAGCAGCCAAGAGTTAGCGGGGGCCACCTACGAGCAGTACTTC; CDR3 protein: CASSQELAGATYEQYF; V gene: TRBV4-1; J gene: TRBJ2-7; D gene: TRBD2; clone size: -
CDR3 DNA: TGCGCCAGCAGCCAAGATCCCAGGCAGGGTGGGTCACCCCTCCACTTT; CDR3 protein: CASSQDPRQGGSPLHF; V gene: TRBV4-3; J gene: TRBJ1-6; D gene: -; clone size: -
CDR3 DNA: TGCGCCAGCAGCCCCGGGACAGCCCAAGAGACCCAGTACTTC; CDR3 protein: CASSPGTAQETQYF; V gene: TRBV5-1; J gene: TRBJ2-5; D gene: TRBD1; clone size: -
CDR3 DNA: TGCGCCAGCAGCCAAGTTTCGGGACAGGGTAGGACTGAAGCTTTCTTT; CDR3 protein: CASSQVSGQGRTEAFF; V gene: TRBV4-1; J gene: TRBJ1-1; D gene: TRBD1; clone size: few
CDR3 DNA: TGTGCCAGCAAGGAGGGGAGGCCGAATTCCTACGAGCAGTACTTC; CDR3 protein: CASKEGRPNSYEQYF; V gene: TRBV6-5; J gene: TRBJ2-7; D gene: -; clone size: few
CDR3 DNA: TGTGCCAGCAGCAAAGCGGAGGGAGTTGAGGGCTACACCTTC; CDR3 protein: CASSKAEGVEGYTF; V gene: TRBV21-1; J gene: TRBJ1-2; D gene: -; clone size: -
CDR3 DNA: TGTGCCAGTAGTATAGCCAGGGAAAGCAATCAGCCCCAGCATTTT; CDR3 protein: CASSIARESNQPQHF; V gene: TRBV19; J gene: TRBJ1-5; D gene: -; clone size: -
CDR3 DNA: TGCGCCAGCAGCTTGGGCCTACAGGGGCTCTCTGGAAACACCATATATTTT; CDR3 protein: CASSLGLQGLSGNTIYF; V gene: TRBV5-1; J gene: TRBJ1-3; D gene: TRBD1; clone size: -
CDR3 DNA: TGTGCCAGCAGCCTAACGCCGGGACTAGTCGATTCGCGTGAGCAGTTCTTC; CDR3 protein: CASSLTPGLVDSREQFF; V gene: TRBV7-9; J gene: TRBJ2-1; D gene: TRBD2; clone size: -
CDR3 DNA: TGTGCCAGCAGTTTAACAGGTCGGACCGGGGAGCTGTTTTTT; CDR3 protein: CASSLTGRTGELFF; V gene: TRBV28; J gene: TRBJ2-2; D gene: -; clone size: few
CDR3 DNA: TGTTCCAGCAGCTCTTATAGGAGTAGACAGGGCAGTGAGCAGTTCTTC; CDR3 protein: CSSSSYRSRQGSEQFF; V gene: TRBV7-9; J gene: TRBJ2-1; D gene: TRBD1; clone size: -
CDR3 DNA: TGCGCCAGCAGCCCCGGACAGGGGGCAGGCGGCTACACCTTC; CDR3 protein: CASSPGQGAGGYTF; V gene: TRBV5-1; J gene: TRBJ1-2; D gene: TRBD1; clone size: -
CDR3 DNA: TGCGCCAGCAGCATAGACACAGGGCCCCCTGAAGCTTTCTTT; CDR3 protein: CASSIDTGPPEAFF; V gene: TRBV5-1; J gene: TRBJ1-1; D gene: -; clone size: -
CDR3 DNA: TGTGCCATCAAACAGGGGGACACCGGGGAGCTGTTTTTT; CDR3 protein: CAIKQGDTGELFF; V gene: TRBV10-3; J gene: TRBJ2-2; D gene: TRBD1; clone size: -
CDR3 DNA: TGTGCCAGCAGTCGAGGGCCTCTGATGGGGGCCCATAGCTCCTACGAGCAGTACTTC; CDR3 protein: CASSRGPLMGAHSSYEQYF; V gene: TRBV27; J gene: TRBJ2-7; D gene: -; clone size: once
CDR3 DNA: TGTGCCAGTACCCCTGGCGGGGGGGCCTACGAGCAGTACTTC; CDR3 protein: CASTPGGGAYEQYF; V gene: TRBV19; J gene: TRBJ2-7; D gene: TRBD2; clone size: -
CDR3 DNA: TGCAGCGTTGCTCCCGGCTCTGGAAACACCATATATTTT; CDR3 protein: CSVAPGSGNTIYF; V gene: TRBV29-1; J gene: TRBJ1-3; D gene: -; clone size: -
CDR3 DNA: TGTGCCAGCAGCTTGTACGCGAGCTCTGGAAACACCATATATTTT; CDR3 protein: CASSLYASSGNTIYF; V gene: TRBV5-6; J gene: TRBJ1-3; D gene: -; clone size: -
CDR3 DNA: TGTGCCAGCAGGGAAGGAGTCAACTCTGGAAACACCATATATTTT; CDR3 protein: CASREGVNSGNTIYF; V gene: TRBV6-1; J gene: TRBJ1-3; D gene: -; clone size: -